Here is one T cell receptor beta chain with its context. This clone's antigen is unknown. Base qualities are missing; no much larger clone stands one base away. The time point label, as the study defines it: baseline before first vaccination. The vaccinee samples were drawn from two UK trials, COV001 and COV002, one of which was a single-blind randomized controlled phase 2/3 trial testing AZD1222 (ChAdOx1 nCoV-19) in healthy adults. For TCRbeta chain sequencing, PBMC samples from trial participants were taken at day 0 and at day 28 after the second dose. The CDR3 regions of human TCRbeta chains were analyzed by immunosequencing. The study's own analysis went as follows. TCRs in the repertoires were matched against a reference library of SARS-CoV-2-specific TCRs that had been generated with the MIRA antigen-specificity platform. Breadth was defined as the fraction of unique TCRs that were SARS-CoV-2-associated. Depth was defined as the fraction of total T cells that were SARS-CoV-2-associated. Using the MIRA data, each spike-specific TCR was mapped to the spike region that the TCR reacts to and placed in a CD4 or CD8 class. Log10-transformed breadth and depth values were compared by one-way ANOVA with Sidak's multiple comparisons tests. TCRdb obtained this table from immuneACCESS and retained in-frame rearrangements with V and J assigned. These tables miss some clones; where compared with another copy, unresolved V genes account for less than half of the shortfall, and the remainder is unexplained. V and J calls and clone size are copied from that table; D and trimming were computed from the DNA. Present in this sample are fewer than 200,000 clones, just over 90% of which were seen just once. Jointly, the top ten make up around 3% of the sample.

For CDR1 and CDR2, the germline V gene (reference sequence) lists MNHEY and SMNVEV. Measured from the cysteine to the phenylalanine, the CDR3 is 16 residues long. Only the CDR3 part of the read is kept: 48 bases, read in frame from the first base. Trimming removed 5 bases from V and 0 bases from J, leaving 14 bases between the germline ends. These data originate in a study of T cell responses to AZD1222 COVID-19 vaccine (dated by TCRdb to about 2021). With regard to the full study: AZD1222 recipients with second doses at about 4 weeks or about 12 weeks were pooled, because spike-specific TCR depth and breadth did not differ between schedules. A total of 233 trial participants underwent TCR sequencing, of whom about 210 had received two doses of AZD1222 and 26 had received two doses of the MenACWY control vaccine. Enrollment into the trials was organized by age into subgroups of 18-55, 56-69 and 70-plus years, and those subgroups contained about 150, 27 and 61 TCR-sequenced participants, respectively. The paper as a whole reports these results and caveats: Conclusions about previously exposed vaccinees were limited because only a handful of AZD1222 recipients were SARS-CoV-2 seropositive at baseline. Reportedly, close to half of the unique spike-specific TCRs recognized epitopes lying outside the regions that are mutated in the B.1.351 and B.1.1.7 variants. Participants were mostly white British, with more females than males. The authors suggested clonal diversity may have been underestimated. CD4 TCRs associated with the vaccine covered the entire spike protein, and the dominant responses were in regions 160-218 and 743-854. A significant rise in spike-specific TCR breadth and depth was observed after two AZD1222 doses relative to day 0 and relative to MenACWY recipients. The 56-69-year group was small, and its depth increase did not reach significance, likely because of low power. No day 14 peak-response samples were available, so repertoires were characterized only after the peak T cell response.

This clonotype originated in an adult in good health. The sequence is built from TRBV27 and TRBJ2-4, with the D segment identity uncertain. The sample here was peripheral blood, taken on day 0 of AZD1222 vaccination. The base sequence is TGTGCCAGCAGTCCAGACATGTCACTAGCCAAAAACATTCAGTACTTC. The resulting protein is CASSPDMSLAKNIQYF.